This T cell receptor (beta chain) was obtained from a study of cytomegalovirus exposure and HLA in healthy donors. Study-wide points: Later analysis demonstrated an association between a missense DCLRE1C variant and TCR beta V- and J-gene trimming. Among the most significant clusters, several appeared linked to common viral pathogens in a later analysis. TCR beta V segments were, for the most part, productive about 87% or about 30% of the time in an earlier analysis.

Germline V lookup: CDR1 LNHDA, CDR2 SQIVND (reference sequence). V trimming: 10 bases; J trimming: 8 bases; junction bases outside the gene matches: 12. This CDR3 is 14 amino acids long. Comments on this clone: What it binds is unknown.

Primers: 60 Vbeta forward and 13 Jbeta reverse. Profiling relied on immunoSEQ multiplex PCR, and the TCRdb table lists in-frame clones only, not all of them. The repertoire holds roughly 150,000 clones, with roughly 82% as singletons. The rearrangement links TRBV19 to TRBJ2-1; 9 nucleotides align to TRBD1. Sequencing input: PBMCs. The sequence was obtained from a girl aged 5 to 17 in good health and CMV-seropositive. CDR3 DNA sequence: TGTGCCACTATAGCGGACAGGGGACTACATGAGCAGTTCTTC. It specifies CATIADRGLHEQFF.